These 28 T cell receptor beta chains came from one sample sequenced in a study of spatial heterogeneity in lung cancer. The time point: sample taken at primary tumor resection. Whole RNA, which was extracted from tumor, nontumor lung tissue or frozen PBMC, was sequenced without any cell sorting. Via MiXCR, TCRdb re-called the 5' RACE reads, giving one row per CDR3 protein. The sample lists about 48,000 distinct CDR3 sequences; over 4.5% were seen once. This material consisted of PBMCs, taken at surgery. These receptors all come from a male donor with early-stage non-small cell lung cancer.

Many counts were recorded for this clonotype. The genes are TRBV7-2 and TRBJ2-1, with 9 bases aligning to TRBD2. Germline lookup yields CDR1 SGHTA and CDR2 FQGNSA. With 1 base clipped from V and 6 bases from J, the junction kept 10 bases outside the gene matches. The CDR3 consists of 17 residues. DNA for the CDR3: TGTGCCAGCAGCTTAGACGGTGGCGGGAGGGCTGGCAATGAGCAGTTCTTC. This codes for CASSLDGGGRAGNEQFF.

This clonotype has at least ten counts. The chain recombines TRBV7-8 with TRBJ2-5; 11 bases match TRBD2. From germline, CDR1 is SGHVS and CDR2 FQNEAQ. CDR3 length: 16 amino acids. J lost 4 bases, V lost 3 bases, and 7 bases had no gene match. The CDR3 is CASSFPSGRTGETQYF. In DNA form, the CDR3 reads TGTGCCAGCAGCTTCCCTAGCGGGAGGACTGGAGAGACCCAGTACTTC.

This clonotype has a count of ten or more. V and J are TRBV2 and TRBJ2-7; 12 positions agree with TRBD2. Germline CDR1 is SNHLY and CDR2 is FYNNEI. With 6 bases clipped from V and 2 bases from J, the junction kept 14 bases outside the gene matches. The CDR3 consists of 18 residues. The CDR3 loop reads CASRPRGGRTSGTYEQYF. CDR3 nucleotides: TGTGCCAGCAGACCCCGTGGAGGGAGGACTAGCGGGACCTACGAGCAGTACTTC.

A few counts support this clonotype. The V gene is TRBV29-1, the J gene TRBJ1-3; 8 bases agree with TRBD1. The trim removed 7 bases at V and 0 bases at J, leaving 5 bases unmatched. The CDR3 contains 14 residues. Germline V gene data show CDR1 as SQVTM and CDR2 as ANQGSEA. CDR3 in amino acids: CSAAGTGSGNTIYF. Written as DNA, the CDR3 is TGCAGCGCCGCCGGGACAGGCTCTGGAAACACCATATATTTT.

This clonotype has a count of ten or more. The genes are TRBV29-1 and TRBJ2-5; D is perhaps TRBD1 (6 bases). V gave up 7 bases and J gave up 4 bases, with 16 bases separating them. Germline lookup yields CDR1 SQVTM and CDR2 ANQGSEA. This CDR3 has 13 residues. The CDR3 spells CSARTGSGETQYF. The CDR3 DNA follows: TGCAGCGCCCGTACAGGGAGTGGAGAGACCCAGTACTTC.

This clonotype has just a few counts. The rearrangement links TRBV2 to TRBJ2-5, with 10 bases that match TRBD2. Germline lookup yields CDR1 SNHLY and CDR2 FYNNEI. J lost 3 bases, V lost 3 bases, and 1 base had no gene match. CDR3 length equals 14 residues. The CDR3 coding sequence is TGTGCCAGCAGTGATAGCGGGAGGAAAGAGACCCAGTACTTC. Its protein is CASSDSGRKETQYF.

There are many counts of this clonotype. V and J are TRBV7-2 and TRBJ2-1, with D unclear. V gave up 5 bases and J gave up 9 bases, with 17 bases separating them. The CDR3 length is 14 residues. Germline V gene data show CDR1 as SGHTA and CDR2 as FQGNSA. The CDR3 reads CASSPSASYSEQFF. CDR3 sequence (DNA): TGTGCCAGCAGCCCGTCGGCTTCCTATTCTGAGCAGTTCTTC.

This clonotype has more than one count but fewer than ten. The rearrangement joins TRBV7-9 to TRBJ2-7; D possibly corresponds to TRBD2 (6 bases). Germline lookup yields CDR1 SEHNR and CDR2 FQNEAQ (reference sequence). Trimming cost V 6 bases and J 4 bases, with 13 bases left between them. The CDR3 has 13 amino acids. The CDR3 reads CASRRLDSYEQYF. Written as DNA, the CDR3 is TGTGCCAGCAGGAGACTAGATTCGTACGAGCAGTACTTC.

Many counts were recorded for this clonotype. The chain is built from TRBV7-6 and TRBJ2-1; unclear D gene. CDR3 length: 15 residues. CDR1 and CDR2 from the germline V gene are SGHVS and FNYEAQ. V lost 4 bases to trimming and J lost 0 bases, with 10 bases between them. CDR3 amino acids: CASSSREPSYNEQFF. CDR3 in DNA: TGTGCCAGCAGCTCCCGAGAACCCTCCTACAATGAGCAGTTCTTC.

This clonotype was seen a few times. The chain uses TRBV10-1 and TRBJ2-3; the D is unclear. This CDR3 is built from 13 residues. Trimming took 7 bases from V and 4 from J, leaving 12 bases between them. CDR1 is WNHNN, CDR2 SYGVQD, per germline (reference sequence). The CDR3 protein is CASTQDPSDTQYF. The CDR3 nucleotides are TGCGCCAGCACCCAAGACCCGTCAGATACGCAGTATTTT.

Ten or more counts support this clonotype. This chain connects TRBV20-1 to TRBJ2-1; possibly TRBD1 for D (5 bases). The CDR3 has 12 residues. V was clipped by 3 bases and J by 9 bases, with 12 bases between them. Germline V gene sequence: CDR1 DFQATT, CDR2 SNEGSKA (reference sequence). CDR3 amino acids: CSASHFQGEQFF. The CDR3, as DNA: TGCAGTGCTAGTCATTTCCAGGGTGAGCAGTTCTTC.

This clonotype showed up many times. CDR3: CASSRGGSGRNEQFF. DNA for the CDR3: TGCGCCAGCAGCCGCGGCGGGAGTGGTAGGAATGAGCAGTTCTTC. V usage is TRBV4-3 and J usage is TRBJ2-1, with 7 bases matching TRBD2. The CDR3 totals 15 residues. Germline V gene lookup returns CDR1 LGHNA and CDR2 YSLEER. V was pared by 4 bases and J by 7 bases, with 10 bases of the junction left unmatched.

Only a few counts were recorded for this clonotype. The rearrangement joins TRBV3-1 to TRBJ2-1; a weak D match, TRBD2 (6 bases). V was trimmed by 0 bases and J by 0 bases, leaving 15 bases between them. Germline CDR1 and CDR2: LGHDT and YNNKEL (reference sequence). The CDR3 is 18 residues long. CDR3 sequence (DNA): TGTGCCAGCAGCCAAGATCCCGGGGGATGGGACTCCTACAATGAGCAGTTCTTC. Amino acids: CASSQDPGGWDSYNEQFF.

V gene TRBV2 combines with J gene TRBJ2-5; 12 positions match TRBD2. J was trimmed by 3 bases and V by 5 bases; bases with no gene match: 7. This CDR3 spans 16 amino acids. The germline V gene encodes CDR1 SNHLY and CDR2 FYNNEI. CDR3 in amino acids: CASSLMASGREETQYF. As DNA, the CDR3 is TGTGCCAGCAGTCTCATGGCTAGCGGGAGGGAAGAGACCCAGTACTTC.

This clonotype was observed many times. V and J are TRBV3-1 and TRBJ2-7; 8 bases align to TRBD2. The CDR3 length is 17 residues. V lost 0 bases and J lost 2; bases outside the gene matches: 9. Germline V gives CDR1 LGHDT, CDR2 YNNKEL (reference sequence). The CDR3 bases are TGTGCCAGCAGCCAAGACAGTGGCGGGAGGAACCCCTACGAGCAGTACTTC. Its protein is CASSQDSGGRNPYEQYF.

This clonotype showed up many times. The rearrangement joins TRBV20-1 to TRBJ2-1, with D possibly TRBD1 on 5 matching bases. Trimming removed 3 bases at V and 15 bases at J, with 24 bases between. The CDR3 is made up of 14 amino acids. Per the germline V gene, CDR1 is DFQATT and CDR2 is SNEGSKA (reference sequence). The CDR3 region has the DNA TGCAGTGCTAGTGCAGGGTGGGCCTGGGGTGGCTGGTTCTTC. Encoded protein: CSASAGWAWGGWFF.

In its sample, this clonotype was seen many times. This chain joins TRBV3-1 and TRBJ2-7, with D perhaps TRBD1 (5 bases). Germline assignment: CDR1 LGHDT and CDR2 YNNKEL (reference sequence). The ends were cut back, 1 base at V and 5 bases at J, with 12 bases in the middle. The CDR3 covers 14 residues. The CDR3 bases are TGTGCCAGCAGCCAAGGAGCAGGGTGGCACGAGCAGTACTTC. Translating gives CASSQGAGWHEQYF.

This clonotype was seen ten or more times. This chain joins TRBV7-9 and TRBJ2-3; D is possibly TRBD1 (6 bases). CDR3 length: 13 residues. CDR1 is SEHNR and CDR2 is FQNEAQ in the germline V gene (reference sequence). V gave up 3 bases and J gave up 5 bases, with 9 bases separating them. The CDR3 coding sequence is TGTGCCAGCAGCTTCGGCAGGGGAGATACGCAGTATTTT. Its translation: CASSFGRGDTQYF.

This clonotype occurred many times. V and J are TRBV20-1 and TRBJ2-7; 8 positions match TRBD2. The CDR3 sequence is 14 residues long. After removal of 4 bases from V and 2 bases from J, the junction contained 7 bases not matched to a gene. From germline, CDR1 is DFQATT and CDR2 SNEGSKA (reference sequence). Here the CDR3 reads CSANSAGEAYEQYF. In DNA form, the CDR3 reads TGCAGTGCTAACTCAGCGGGAGAAGCCTACGAGCAGTACTTC.

This clonotype has a count of ten or more. The V gene is TRBV5-1, the J gene TRBJ2-3; 13 nucleotides match TRBD2. The J segment lost 3 bases and the V segment lost 4 bases, leaving 5 bases of the junction unmatched. The CDR3 totals 16 residues. Germline assignment: CDR1 SGHRS and CDR2 YFSETQ. This CDR3 is CASSPRTSGRTDTQYF. For the CDR3, the DNA is TGCGCCAGCAGCCCCAGGACTAGCGGGAGAACAGATACGCAGTATTTT. Supplemented by reference TRBV5-1 and TRBJ2-3, the full variable domain reads KAGVTQTPRYLIKTRGQQVTLSCSPISGHRSVSWYQQTPGQGLQFLFEYFSETQRNKGNFPGRFSGRQFSNSRSEMNVSTLELGDSALYLCASSPRTSGRTDTQYFGPGTRLTVL.

In its sample, this clonotype was seen once. A much larger clone lies one base from this, so it may be a read error. This chain links TRBV7-7 with TRBJ2-1, with TRBD1 matching over 10 bases. The germline V gene encodes CDR1 SSHAT and CDR2 FNYEAQ (reference sequence). CDR3 length equals 16 residues. Unmatched junction bases numbered 6, after V lost 5 bases and J lost 2 bases. CDR3 bases: TGTGCCAGCAGCAATGACGGACAGGGGGCCTACAATGAGCAGTTCTTC. Translating it yields CASSNDGQGAYNEQFF.

This clonotype occurred a few times. J is TRBJ2-7 and V is TRBV5-5; D unresolved. Germline CDR1 and CDR2: SGHKS and YYEKEE (reference sequence). Trimming pared 1 base from V and 2 bases from J, leaving 10 bases between. The CDR3 spans 14 residues. CDR3 amino acids: CASSLSSIAYEQYF. CDR3 bases: TGTGCCAGCAGCTTGTCCAGCATTGCCTACGAGCAGTACTTC. The variable domain in full, with the rest retrieved from reference TRBV5-5 and TRBJ2-7, is DAGVTQSPTHLIKTRGQQVTLRCSPISGHKSVSWYQQVLGQGPQFIFQYYEKEERGRGNFPDRFSARQFPNYSSELNVNALLLGDSALYLCASSLSSIAYEQYFGPGTRLTVT.

This clonotype has a count of ten or more. The rearrangement joins TRBV20-1 to TRBJ2-5; D call uncertain. The CDR3 length is 12 residues. Trimming left V 5 bases short and J 3 bases short, with 10 bases between. In germline, CDR1 is DFQATT, CDR2 SNEGSKA (reference sequence). The CDR3 loop reads CSAPDREETQYF. CDR3 DNA sequence: TGCAGTGCTCCGGACCGAGAAGAGACCCAGTACTTC.

In this sample, this clonotype turned up a few times. The V gene is TRBV2, the J gene TRBJ2-7, with D unresolved. CDR3 length: 14 amino acids. Per germline, CDR1 SNHLY and CDR2 FYNNEI. The germline V and J ends were trimmed by 1 base and 3 bases, with 10 bases remaining between them. CDR3 sequence (DNA): TGTGCCAGCAGTGAAGTAGGCCTAGGCTACGAGCAGTACTTC. This encodes CASSEVGLGYEQYF.

CDR3 loop: CASSFTGGTEKLFF. DNA of the CDR3: TGTGCCAGCAGCTTCACAGGGGGAACTGAAAAACTGTTTTTT. V gene TRBV7-2 combines with J gene TRBJ1-4, with 8 positions matching TRBD1. The J segment lost 7 bases and the V segment lost 3 bases, leaving 4 bases of the junction unmatched. This CDR3 is built from 14 residues. In germline, CDR1 is SGHTA, CDR2 FQGNSA.

This clonotype came up many times. This chain joins TRBV4-3 and TRBJ1-3; 7 nucleotides line up with TRBD1. The germline CDR1 and CDR2 sequences are LGHNA and YSLEER. The CDR3 contains 16 residues. V lost 0 bases, J lost 4 bases, and 6 bases stayed unmatched. The CDR3: CASSQDTGTAGNTIYF. The CDR3 nucleotides read TGCGCCAGCAGCCAAGACACCGGGACAGCAGGAAACACCATATATTTT.

This clonotype was detected ten times or more. The rearrangement links TRBV20-1 to TRBJ2-1; 11 bases agree with TRBD2. V gave up 4 bases and J gave up 5 bases; unmatched junction bases: 10. The germline V gene encodes CDR1 DFQATT and CDR2 SNEGSKA (reference sequence). The CDR3 is made up of 16 amino acids. The CDR3 region is CSATQRGTSGHNEQFF. In nucleotides, the CDR3 is TGCAGTGCTACCCAAAGAGGGACTAGCGGACACAATGAGCAGTTCTTC.

This clonotype showed up many times. The CDR3 sequence is CAISPGQGRPYEQYF. Here the CDR3 DNA reads TGTGCCATCAGTCCTGGACAGGGAAGGCCCTACGAGCAGTACTTC. The chain recombines TRBV10-3 with TRBJ2-7; 8 bases agree with TRBD1. CDR1 and CDR2 from the germline V gene are ENHRY and SYGVKD. The V and J ends lost 5 bases and 2 bases, in that order; junction bases with no gene match: 8. CDR3 length: 15 residues.